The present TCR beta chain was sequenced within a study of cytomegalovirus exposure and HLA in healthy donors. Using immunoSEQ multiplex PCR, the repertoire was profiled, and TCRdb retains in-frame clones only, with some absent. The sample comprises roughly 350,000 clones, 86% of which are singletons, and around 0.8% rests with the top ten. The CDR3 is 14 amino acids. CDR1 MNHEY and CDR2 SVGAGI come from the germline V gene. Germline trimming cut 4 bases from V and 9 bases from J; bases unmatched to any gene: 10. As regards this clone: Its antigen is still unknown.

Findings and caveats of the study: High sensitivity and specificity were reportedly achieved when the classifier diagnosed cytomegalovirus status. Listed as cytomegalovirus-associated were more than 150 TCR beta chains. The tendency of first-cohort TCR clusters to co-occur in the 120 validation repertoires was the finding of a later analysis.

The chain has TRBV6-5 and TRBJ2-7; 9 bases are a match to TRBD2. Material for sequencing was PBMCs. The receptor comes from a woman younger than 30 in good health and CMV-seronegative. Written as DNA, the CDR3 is TGTGCCAGCAGTTTCCTCCTGACTAGCGGCACGCAGTACTTC. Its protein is CASSFLLTSGTQYF.